This T cell receptor (beta chain) was profiled in a study of blood T cells in healthy people across ages. Donors gave around 9.3 milliliters of peripheral blood apiece. There were at least 6 micrograms of total RNA extracted from every sample. The V gene's germline CDR1 is SGHTA and CDR2 FQGNSA. This CDR3 comprises 16 residues. With V trimmed by 7 bases and J by 8 bases, 18 bases remained unmatched. The use of a sample-barcoded 5' primer and a J-beta primer mix characterized a second PCR of about 6 to 11 cycles. Each sample provided no less than 2.5 million CDR3-containing paired-end reads. One entry per CDR3 protein, called by TCRdb with MiXCR from the 5' RACE reads. Found here are some 710,000 distinct CDR3 sequences, about 46% of them singletons; the top ten hold approximately 18%. The study's findings and limits: Donors of long life had a larger count of naive CD4+ cells and greater diversity than aged donors.

Comments on this clonotype: Its specificity is not known.

Sequencing input: blood. This TCR came from a man at least 80 years old in good health. V and J are TRBV7-2 and TRBJ1-1, with 8 positions matching TRBD1. The DNA for the CDR3 is TGTGCCAGCACTCATCCCGGGGGGCAGGGGGCTTCAGAAGCTTTCTTT. Translating gives CASTHPGGQGASEAFF.